These 4 T cell receptor beta chains originate from one sample sequenced in a study of T cell responses to AZD1222 COVID-19 vaccine. The repertoire was sequenced with immunoSEQ multiplex PCR; TCRdb's copy has only in-frame clones and lacks some. This repertoire shows some 130,000 clones, around four fifths found once; its top ten account for over 4%. Material: peripheral blood, obtained on day 0 of AZD1222 vaccination. These receptors originate from an adult in good health.

The CDR3 DNA reads as TGTGCCAGCAGCGCGTCACAGGGCCGAGAGACCCAGTACTTC. Its translation is CASSASQGRETQYF. The chain combines TRBV9 with TRBJ2-5, with D possibly being TRBD1 (6 bases). The CDR3 runs to 14 residues. From germline, CDR1 is SGDLS and CDR2 YYNGEE. Trimming took 3 bases from V and 4 from J, leaving 13 bases between them.

CDR3 protein: CASRELTTYEQYF. The CDR3 DNA is TGTGCCAGCAGAGAATTAACCACCTACGAGCAGTACTTC. The rearrangement joins TRBV28 to TRBJ2-7; D remains ambiguous. V was shortened by 6 bases and J by 2 bases, with 11 bases between the two germline ends. CDR1 and CDR2 (germline): MDHEN, SYDVKM. The CDR3 runs to 13 residues.

The CDR3 nucleotides are TGTGCCAGCAGCTCACCTGGGGGGCTAGGCACTGAAGCTTTCTTT. Residues: CASSSPGGLGTEAFF. The rearrangement joins TRBV7-6 to TRBJ1-1; possibly TRBD1 for D (6 bases). Looked up from germline, CDR1 is SGHVS and CDR2 is FNYEAQ. The V end was cut by 4 bases, the J end by 4 bases, with 16 bases between. CDR3 length: 15 residues.

The J gene is TRBJ1-5, the V gene TRBV30; maybe TRBD1 (5 bases). The length of the CDR3 is 15 residues. Germline CDR1 is GTSNPN and CDR2 is SVGIG (reference sequence). V gave up 2 bases and J gave up 4 bases, with 15 bases separating them. The CDR3 protein is CAWSSGRGTNQPQHF. CDR3 DNA sequence: TGTGCCTGGAGTTCTGGGCGGGGGACTAATCAGCCCCAGCATTTT. Combining the CDR3 with reference TRBV30 and TRBJ1-5 gives the whole variable domain SQTIHQWPATLVQPVGSPLSLECTVEGTSNPNLYWYRQAAGRGLQLLFYSVGIGQISSEVPQNLSASRPQDRQFILSSKKLLLSDSGFYLCAWSSGRGTNQPQHFGDGTRLSIL.